Shown below are 7 T cell receptor beta chains from a single sample sequenced in a study of blood T cells in healthy people across ages. Together with a sample-barcoded 5' primer, a J-beta primer mix was included in a second PCR lasting roughly 6 to 12 cycles. A single record per CDR3 protein comes from TCRdb applying MiXCR to the 5' RACE reads. Of some 1.8 million distinct CDR3 sequences in the sample, about 39% were seen once. The material sequenced was blood. These receptors came from a human donor in good health.

This clonotype was detected only a few times. One end of the junction fails to match germline, which may point to a read error. This sequence joins TRBV3-1 and TRBJ1-5, with 7 positions matching TRBD1. Germline values: CDR1 LGHDT, CDR2 YNNKEL (reference sequence). This CDR3 has 15 amino acids. DNA for the CDR3: TGTGCCATCTTTTTGCCGGGACAGACTTATCACCCCCAGCATTTT. Amino acids: CAIFLPGQTYHPQHF.

The chain's CDR3 is CASSDLTVANTEAFF. The CDR3, as DNA: TGTGCCAGCAGTGACTTGACAGTAGCGAACACTGAAGCTTTCTTT. The chain couples TRBV6-6 to TRBJ1-1, with D possibly being TRBD1 (5 bases). V shed 5 bases and J shed 1 base, with 14 bases lying between them. Germline CDR1 and CDR2: MNHNY and SVGAGI (reference sequence). The CDR3 is 15 residues long.

V gene TRBV3-1 combines with J gene TRBJ2-7, with 9 bases aligning to TRBD1. This CDR3 is 17 amino acids long. CDR1 LGHDT and CDR2 YNNKEL come from the germline V gene (reference sequence). J was trimmed by 5 bases and V by 6 bases; bases with no gene match: 17. The CDR3 loop is CASSYTLPGQGTNEQYF. The CDR3 region has the DNA TGTGCCAGCAGTTATACCTTGCCGGGACAGGGAACCAACGAGCAGTACTTC.

This clonotype showed up just a few times. The chain joins TRBV5-6 to TRBJ1-1; maybe TRBD1 (6 bases). V shed 4 bases and J shed 8 bases, with 21 bases lying between them. Germline V gene sequence: CDR1 SGHDT, CDR2 YYEEEE. The CDR3 is 15 residues long. The CDR3 sequence: CASSGNREGDEEAFF. DNA for the CDR3: TGTGCCAGCAGCGGTAACAGGGAGGGCGATGAGGAAGCTTTCTTT.

V and J are TRBV7-9 and TRBJ2-4, with no clear D. Near its end, the DNA agrees better with TRBJ2-7, so the J call may be wrong. Germline CDR1 reads SEHNR; CDR2 reads FQNEAQ (reference sequence). The CDR3 covers 13 residues. In nucleotides, the CDR3 is TGTGCCAGCAGCTCGGATCCGGGTGGCGAGCAGTACTTC. Translated: CASSSDPGGEQYF.

The chain has TRBV20-1 and TRBJ2-3, with D possibly matching TRBD1 (5 bases). This CDR3 has 18 amino acids. V was shortened by 6 bases and J by 3 bases, with 28 bases between the two germline ends. CDR1 is DFQATT, CDR2 SNEGSKA, per germline (reference sequence). The CDR3 here is CSASREILRPLLTDTQYF. DNA of the CDR3: TGCAGTGCGTCCAGGGAAATCTTGCGGCCGCTTTTGACAGATACGCAGTATTTT.

The chain is built from TRBV27 and TRBJ1-2, with 8 bases that match TRBD1. CDR3 length: 16 amino acids. The ends lost 5 bases at V and 5 bases at J; junction bases unmatched: 13. Germline V gene lookup returns CDR1 MNHEY and CDR2 SMNVEV (reference sequence). Written as DNA, the CDR3 is TGTGCCAGCAGTACCTCGGGACAGGCGAAACCTTATGGCTACACCTTC. This codes for CASSTSGQAKPYGYTF.